Detailed here is one TCR beta chain. The data derive from a study of blood T cells in healthy people across ages. Alongside a J-beta primer mix, a sample-barcoded 5' primer served in a second PCR lasting about 7 to 11 cycles. Each CDR3 protein gets one entry after TCRdb re-called the 5' RACE reads with MiXCR. The table shows hundreds of thousands of distinct CDR3 sequences, with roughly 25% occurring only once. V was trimmed by 2 bases and J by 6 bases, leaving 14 bases between them. The germline V gene has CDR1 SGHVS and CDR2 FQNEAQ. The CDR3 length is 14 residues. These data were also filed under a second study, of T cells of mothers and their children.

The sequence was collected from a boy between 10 and 17 years old in good health. This sequence joins TRBV7-8 and TRBJ2-7, with TRBD2 as a possible D gene (5 bases). The sequenced sample was blood. The CDR3 sequence: CASSLPASPGEQYF. CDR3 coding DNA: TGTGCCAGCAGCTTACCGGCTAGCCCCGGCGAGCAGTACTTC.